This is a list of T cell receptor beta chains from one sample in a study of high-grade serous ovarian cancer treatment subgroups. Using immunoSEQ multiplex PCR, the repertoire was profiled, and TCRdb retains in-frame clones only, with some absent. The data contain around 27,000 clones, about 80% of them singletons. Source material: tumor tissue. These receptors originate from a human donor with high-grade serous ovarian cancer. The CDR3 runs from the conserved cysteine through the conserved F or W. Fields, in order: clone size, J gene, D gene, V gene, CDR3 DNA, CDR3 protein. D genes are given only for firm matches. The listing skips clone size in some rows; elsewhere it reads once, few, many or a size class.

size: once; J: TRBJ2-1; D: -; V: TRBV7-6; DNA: TGTGCCAGCAGCTTAGCGTTGGAGCACAATGAGCAGTTCTTC; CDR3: CASSLALEHNEQFF
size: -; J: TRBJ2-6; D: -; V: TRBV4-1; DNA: TGCGCCAGCAGCCAAGATGAAAGGGTCCTAGGGGCCAACGTCCTGACTTTC; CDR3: CASSQDERVLGANVLTF
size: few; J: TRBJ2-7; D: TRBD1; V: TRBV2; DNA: TGTGCCAGCTCGGGACAGGGTACCTACGAGCAGTACTTC; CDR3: CASSGQGTYEQYF
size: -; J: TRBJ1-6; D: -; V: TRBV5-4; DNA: TGTGCCAGCAGCCGCGGGGCAGGGCATAATTCACCCCTCCACTTT; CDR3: CASSRGAGHNSPLHF
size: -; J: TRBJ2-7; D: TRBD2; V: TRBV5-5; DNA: TGTGCCAGCAGCGTGACTAGCGGGCGAGCCTACGAGCAGTACTTC; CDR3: CASSVTSGRAYEQYF
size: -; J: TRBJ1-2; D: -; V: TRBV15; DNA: TGTGCCACCAGCAGAGATCTTTTCAACATACGTAATGGCTACACCTTC; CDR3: CATSRDLFNIRNGYTF
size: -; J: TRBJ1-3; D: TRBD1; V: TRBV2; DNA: TGTGCCAGCAGACAGGGGGCTTCTGGAAACACCATATATTTT; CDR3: CASRQGASGNTIYF
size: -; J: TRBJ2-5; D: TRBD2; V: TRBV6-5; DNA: TGTGCCAGCACCAAGGGAGGCGGGAGAGGAGAGACCCAGTACTTC; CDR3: CASTKGGGRGETQYF
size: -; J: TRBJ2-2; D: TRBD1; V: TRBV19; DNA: TGTGCCAGTAGTAAGAGGGGGCATACCGGGGAGCTGTTTTTT; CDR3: CASSKRGHTGELFF
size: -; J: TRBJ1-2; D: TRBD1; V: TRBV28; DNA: TGTGCCAGCAGTTCGGGACAGGGGGTCTTTTATGGCTACACCTTC; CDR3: CASSSGQGVFYGYTF
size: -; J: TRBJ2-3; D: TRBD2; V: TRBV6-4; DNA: TGTGCCAGCAGTGAGAGCGGGATTCGCACAGATACGCAGTATTTT; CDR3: CASSESGIRTDTQYF
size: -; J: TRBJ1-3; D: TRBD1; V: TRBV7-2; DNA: TGTGCCAGCAGCCGGGACAGGGGGACTGGAAACACCATATATTTT; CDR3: CASSRDRGTGNTIYF
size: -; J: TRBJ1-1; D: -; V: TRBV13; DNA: TGTGCCAGCAGCTTAGGTCAGGCCTATAGGGGCACTGAAGCTTTCTTT; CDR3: CASSLGQAYRGTEAFF
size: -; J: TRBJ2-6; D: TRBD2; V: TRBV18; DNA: TGTGCCAGCTCACCACCTAGCGGGGACCCCTCTGGGGCCAACGTCCTGACTTTC; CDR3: CASSPPSGDPSGANVLTF
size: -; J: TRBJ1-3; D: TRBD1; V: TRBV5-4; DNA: TGTGCCAGCAGTCTCGGGACAGGGGGAAACACCATATATTTT; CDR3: CASSLGTGGNTIYF
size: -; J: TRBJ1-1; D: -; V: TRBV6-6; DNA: TGTGCCAGCAGCAAGTCCCTCATGAACACTGAAGCTTTCTTT; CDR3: CASSKSLMNTEAFF
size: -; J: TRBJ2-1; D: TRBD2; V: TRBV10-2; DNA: TGCGCCAGCAAAGGACTAGCGGGGACTGGCAATGAGCAGTTCTTC; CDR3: CASKGLAGTGNEQFF
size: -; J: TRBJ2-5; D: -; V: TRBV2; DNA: TGTGCCAGCAGCGGAACACAGAAAGAGACCCAGTACTTC; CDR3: CASSGTQKETQYF
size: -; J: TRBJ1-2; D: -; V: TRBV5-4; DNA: TGTGCCAGCAGCCTGACGAGGGAGCGGGGCTACACCTTC; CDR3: CASSLTRERGYTF
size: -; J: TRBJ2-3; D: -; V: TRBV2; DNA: TGTGCCAGCAGCTCCCGGACAGGCACAGATACGCAGTATTTT; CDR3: CASSSRTGTDTQYF
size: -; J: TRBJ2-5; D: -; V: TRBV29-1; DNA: TGCAGCGTTGGTCCCTCGGGGGAGACCCAGTACTTC; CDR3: CSVGPSGETQYF
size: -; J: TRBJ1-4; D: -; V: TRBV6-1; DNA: TGTGCCAGCAGTGGACGGGGGAGGGAAAAACTGTTTTTT; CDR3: CASSGRGREKLFF
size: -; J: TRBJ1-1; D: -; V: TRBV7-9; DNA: TGTGCCAGCAGCTTATCTCAGGGGAACACTGAAGCTTTCTTT; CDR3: CASSLSQGNTEAFF
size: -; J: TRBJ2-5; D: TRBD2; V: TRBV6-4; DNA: TGTGCCAGCAGTGACTCGACTAGCGGGGCAGGAGAGACCCAGTACTTC; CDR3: CASSDSTSGAGETQYF
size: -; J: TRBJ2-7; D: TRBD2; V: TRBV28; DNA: TGTGCCAGCAGCAGTAGGTTGGGGACTAACGCCTACGAGCAGTACTTC; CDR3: CASSSRLGTNAYEQYF
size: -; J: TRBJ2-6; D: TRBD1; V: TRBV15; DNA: TGTGCCACCAGCCCTAGGACAGGGGCTGGGGCCAACGTCCTGACTTTC; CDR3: CATSPRTGAGANVLTF
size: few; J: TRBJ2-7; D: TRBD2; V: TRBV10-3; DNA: TGTGCCACGTCCGCTAGCGGGAGTGGATACGAGCAGTACTTC; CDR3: CATSASGSGYEQYF
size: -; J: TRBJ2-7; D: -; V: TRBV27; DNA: TGTGCCAGCAGTTCCCCCCCGACCTACGAGCAGTACTTC; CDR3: CASSSPPTYEQYF
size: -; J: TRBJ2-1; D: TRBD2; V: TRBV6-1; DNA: TGTGCCAGCAGTAAGACTAGCGGGAGTCCCCAGGGGCAGTTCTTC; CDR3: CASSKTSGSPQGQFF
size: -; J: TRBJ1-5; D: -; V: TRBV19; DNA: TGTGCCAGTAGTATGCGACAGAGCAATCAGCCCCAGCATTTT; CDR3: CASSMRQSNQPQHF
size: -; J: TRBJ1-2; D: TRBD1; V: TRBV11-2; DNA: TGTGCCAGCAGCCTAATGGGGACAGTAGCTAACTATGGCTACACCTTC; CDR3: CASSLMGTVANYGYTF
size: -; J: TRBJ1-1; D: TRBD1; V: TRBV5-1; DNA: TGCGCCAGCAGCTTGGCAGGGGACAGGTCGAACACTGAAGCTTTCTTT; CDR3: CASSLAGDRSNTEAFF
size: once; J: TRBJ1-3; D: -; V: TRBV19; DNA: TGTGCCAGTAGTATGACGGGGGGATCTGGAAACACCATATATTTT; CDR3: CASSMTGGSGNTIYF
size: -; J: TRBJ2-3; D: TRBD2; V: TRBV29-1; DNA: TGCAGCGTTGGGAGCGGGGGGTTGGATACGCAGTATTTT; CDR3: CSVGSGGLDTQYF
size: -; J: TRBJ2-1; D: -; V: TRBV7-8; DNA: TGTGCCAGCAGCCCCATGGCCCCCCGTAGCGGCAATGAGCAGTTCTTC; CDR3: CASSPMAPRSGNEQFF
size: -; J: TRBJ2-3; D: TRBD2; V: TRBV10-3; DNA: TGTGCCATAAGGACTAGCGGGAGTACAGATACGCAGTATTTT; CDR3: CAIRTSGSTDTQYF
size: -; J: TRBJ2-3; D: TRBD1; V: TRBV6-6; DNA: TGTGCCAGCAGCCCGATTGGGGGACAGGGGGGTCGAACGCAGTATTTT; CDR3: CASSPIGGQGGRTQYF
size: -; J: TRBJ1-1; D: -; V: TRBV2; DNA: TGTGCCAGCGAGCGACGGGGAGACACTGAAGCTTTCTTT; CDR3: CASERRGDTEAFF
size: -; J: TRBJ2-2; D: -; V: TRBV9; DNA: TGTGCCAGCAGCGCGGACACCGGGACCGGGGAGCTGTTTTTT; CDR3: CASSADTGTGELFF
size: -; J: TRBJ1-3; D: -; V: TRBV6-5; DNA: TGTGCCAGCAGCCAACTTGGGGGAGGAAACACCATATATTTT; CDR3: CASSQLGGGNTIYF
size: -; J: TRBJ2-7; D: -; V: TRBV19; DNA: TGTGCCAGTAGTCCCCACGGGGGAGTCCTTGCCTACGAGCAGTACTTC; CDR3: CASSPHGGVLAYEQYF
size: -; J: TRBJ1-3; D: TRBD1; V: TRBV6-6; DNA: TGTGCCAGCAGCTTCCGCGACAGGGAAAACACCATATATTTT; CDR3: CASSFRDRENTIYF
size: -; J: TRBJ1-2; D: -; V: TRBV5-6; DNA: TGTGCCAGCAGCCACGACAGCTATGGCTACACCTTC; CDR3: CASSHDSYGYTF
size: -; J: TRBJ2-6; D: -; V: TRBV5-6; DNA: TGTGCCAGCAGCTCGAGGGTGGCTGGGGCCAACGTCCTGACTTTC; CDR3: CASSSRVAGANVLTF
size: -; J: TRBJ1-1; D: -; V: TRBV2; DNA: TGTGCCAGCAGTGAAAGGGCAGGGAGTACTGAAGCTTTCTTT; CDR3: CASSERAGSTEAFF
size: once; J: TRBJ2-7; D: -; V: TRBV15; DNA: TGTGCCACCGGCGAGGGGAACGAGCAGTACTTC; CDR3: CATGEGNEQYF
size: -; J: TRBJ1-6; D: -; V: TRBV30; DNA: TGTGCCTGGAGTGTACTGCTCTCCGGGGCGGGAGCACCCCTCCACTTT; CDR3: CAWSVLLSGAGAPLHF
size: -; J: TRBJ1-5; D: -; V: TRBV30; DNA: TGTGCCTGGAGTGTACAAGGGGCCGGGCCCCAGCATTTT; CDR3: CAWSVQGAGPQHF
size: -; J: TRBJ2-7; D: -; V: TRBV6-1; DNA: TGTGCCAGCAGTGAAGCGGCCTACGAGCAGTACTTC; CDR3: CASSEAAYEQYF
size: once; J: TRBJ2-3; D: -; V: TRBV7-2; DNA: TGTGCCAGCAGCTCCCTAGTGGGAGATACGCAGTATTTT; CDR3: CASSSLVGDTQYF
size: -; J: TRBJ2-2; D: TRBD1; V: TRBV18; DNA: TGTGCCAGCTCACCCCGACAGGGGGGTAACACCGGGGAGCTGTTTTTT; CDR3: CASSPRQGGNTGELFF
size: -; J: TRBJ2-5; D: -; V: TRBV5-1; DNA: TGCGCCAGCATGCGGGGAAACCAAGAGACCCAGTACTTC; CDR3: CASMRGNQETQYF
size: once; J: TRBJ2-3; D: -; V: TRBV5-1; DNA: TGCGCCAGCAGCCCCAGAAGGGTAACTAGCACAGATACGCAGTATTTT; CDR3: CASSPRRVTSTDTQYF
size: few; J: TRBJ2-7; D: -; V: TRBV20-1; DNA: TGCAGTGGGGTCACTTCCTACGAGCAGTACTTC; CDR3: CSGVTSYEQYF
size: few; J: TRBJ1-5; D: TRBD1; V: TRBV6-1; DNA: TGTGCCACCCGGGACAGGGGGAGTCAGCCCCAGCATTTT; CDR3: CATRDRGSQPQHF
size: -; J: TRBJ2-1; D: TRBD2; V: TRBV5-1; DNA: TGCGCCAGCAGCTTGGGAGAAGCGGGGCCCTACAATGAGCAGTTCTTC; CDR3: CASSLGEAGPYNEQFF
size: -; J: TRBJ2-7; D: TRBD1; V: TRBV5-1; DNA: TGCGCCAGCAGCCCCCTCCCCGGGACAGGGTACGGCGAGCAGTACTTC; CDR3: CASSPLPGTGYGEQYF
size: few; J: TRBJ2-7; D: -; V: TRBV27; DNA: TGTGCCAGCAGTTCGAACTACGAGCAGTACTTC; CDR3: CASSSNYEQYF
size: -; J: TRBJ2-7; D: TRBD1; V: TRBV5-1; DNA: TGCGCCAGCAGCTCGCCTACTGGGACAGGGAAGCAGTACTTC; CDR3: CASSSPTGTGKQYF